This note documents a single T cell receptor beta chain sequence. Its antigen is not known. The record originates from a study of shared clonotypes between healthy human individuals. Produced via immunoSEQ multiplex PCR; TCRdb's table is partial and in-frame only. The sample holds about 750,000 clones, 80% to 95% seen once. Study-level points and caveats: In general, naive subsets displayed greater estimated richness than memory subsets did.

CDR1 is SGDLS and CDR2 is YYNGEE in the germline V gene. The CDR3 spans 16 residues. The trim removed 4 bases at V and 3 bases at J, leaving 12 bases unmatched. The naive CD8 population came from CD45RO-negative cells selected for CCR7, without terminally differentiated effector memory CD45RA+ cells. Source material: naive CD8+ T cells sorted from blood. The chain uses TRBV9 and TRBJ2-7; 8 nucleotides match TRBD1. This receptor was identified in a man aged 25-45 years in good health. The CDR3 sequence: CASSPRTGKNVYEQYF. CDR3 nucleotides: TGTGCCAGCAGCCCCCGGACAGGGAAAAACGTCTACGAGCAGTACTTC.